Included here is one T cell receptor beta chain sequence, with context. Its antigen remains unknown. TCRdb's table, derived via immunoSEQ multiplex PCR, lists solely in-frame clones and lacks some. The sample includes approximately 140,000 clones, about 91% of them seen just once. This sample is drawn from a study of T cell responses to AZD1222 COVID-19 vaccine. Findings and caveats of the study: Across the whole spike, CD4 TCRs peaked at regions 160-218 and 743-854. In all cases, repertoires were sampled only after the peak T cell response. The sample set comprised mostly white British donors with more females, and clonal diversity was possibly underestimated.

Whether given at about 4 or about 12 weeks, second doses were pooled. Germline trimming cut 3 bases from V and 5 bases from J; bases unmatched to any gene: 5. The CDR3 covers 14 residues. CDR1 and CDR2 (germline): KGHDR, SFDVKD. The chain joins TRBV24-1 to TRBJ2-5, with 7 bases lining up with TRBD2. The clonotype was recovered from an adult who received the AZD1222 COVID-19 vaccine. This sample comprised peripheral blood, obtained 28 days after the second AZD1222 dose. As DNA, the CDR3 is TGTGCCACCAGTGATCCGAGGGGAGGGGAGACCCAGTACTTC. Translating it yields CATSDPRGGETQYF.